The clone carrying this T cell receptor beta chain was recorded once. Germline trimming cut 4 bases from V and 3 bases from J; bases unmatched to any gene: 9. The CDR3 sequence is 15 residues long. CDR1 and CDR2 (germline): MDHEN, SYDVKM. This record belongs to a study of blood T cell repertoires in COVID-19. The table came from immunoSEQ multiplex PCR; TCRdb's copy has only in-frame clones and leaves some out. The top ten hold 1.5% to 2% of the sample, which has over 200,000 clones, roughly 84% seen once. Material: peripheral blood. The receptor's source is a man between 40 and 49 years old with active or convalescent COVID-19. The chain is built from TRBV28 and TRBJ2-7; TRBD1 matches 7 bases. The DNA for the CDR3 is TGTGCCAGCAGTTCCCCAGCAGGGGGTTACTACGAGCAGTACTTC. Its protein is CASSSPAGGYYEQYF. The full variable domain, completed using reference TRBV28 and TRBJ2-7, is DVKVTQSSRYLVKRTGEKVFLECVQDMDHENMFWYRQDPGLGLRLIYFSYDVKMKEKGDIPEGYSVSREKKERFSLILESASTNQTSMYLCASSSPAGGYYEQYFGPGTRLTVT.